This T cell receptor (beta chain) was found in a study of T cell responses to AZD1222 COVID-19 vaccine. Germline V gene lookup returns CDR1 SEHNR and CDR2 FQNEAQ (reference sequence). This CDR3 is built from 13 residues. Germline trimming cut 0 bases from V and 6 bases from J; bases unmatched to any gene: 2. The protocol was immunoSEQ multiplex PCR, while the TCRdb copy is restricted to in-frame clones and leaves out a portion. The sample records around 140,000 clones, approximately 90% being singletons. This clone was observed once. The receptor's source is an adult in good health. This chain joins TRBV7-9 and TRBJ2-7; TRBD1 matches 7 bases. Sequencing used peripheral blood, obtained on day 0 of AZD1222 vaccination. The CDR3 sequence: CASSLAWTGEQYF. The CDR3 bases are TGTGCCAGCAGCTTAGCTTGGACAGGCGAGCAGTACTTC.